The T cell receptor beta chain under discussion was sequenced for a study of CD4+ T cells in melanoma. Study-wide results and limits: A reported correlation linked neoantigen-specific CD4+ T cells to CD8+, macrophage and B cell function. Neoantigen-specific CD4+ T cells in melanoma reportedly had diverse differentiation states.

The germline V gene has CDR1 LNHDA and CDR2 SQIVND (reference sequence). The V and J ends lost 0 bases and 6 bases respectively, with 18 bases between them. CDR3 length equals 17 residues. TCRdb keeps only in-frame clones here, not all; method: immunoSEQ multiplex PCR. The profile shows around 130,000 clones, 92% of them singletons. As to this clone: Its antigen remains unknown.

The origin of this receptor is a human donor with melanoma. V and J are TRBV19 and TRBJ2-1, with D perhaps TRBD2 (6 bases). The CDR3 sequence is CASSIDRDSEVGNEQFF. DNA for the CDR3: TGTGCCAGTAGTATAGATAGGGACTCAGAGGTTGGCAATGAGCAGTTCTTC.